These 14 T cell receptor beta chains came from one sample sequenced in a study of neurological immune-mediated disorders. Each CDR3 protein gets one entry after TCRdb re-called the 5' RACE reads with MiXCR. The sample shows 40,000 or so distinct CDR3 sequences, 2% to 2.5% of them seen only once. The specimen sequenced was PBMCs. The source of these receptors is a man aged 50-59 years with multiple sclerosis.

Comment on this clonotype: This may be a read error: a much more frequent sequence differs by one nucleotide. The chain links TRBV10-3 to TRBJ2-7; D not resolved. V was clipped by 4 bases and J by 0 bases, with 10 bases between them. Germline-derived CDR1 and CDR2 are ENHRY and SYGVKD. CDR3 length equals 14 residues. Here the CDR3 DNA reads TGTGCCATCAGTGGGGCCAGGAACTCCTACGAGCAGTACTTC. Amino acids: CAISGARNSYEQYF.

This clonotype has only a few counts. The V gene is TRBV7-2, the J gene TRBJ2-7; 8 bases line up with TRBD1. There are 16 residues in the CDR3. Trimming removed 1 base from V and 2 bases from J; junction bases left unmatched: 7. The germline CDR1 and CDR2 sequences are SGHTA and FQGNSA. The CDR3 DNA sequence: TGTGCCAGCAGCTTAGAGAGGGACAGGCAGACCTACGAGCAGTACTTC. Translation: CASSLERDRQTYEQYF.

This clonotype was observed at least ten times. This chain links TRBV6-5 with TRBJ1-2, with a possible D match to TRBD1 (5 bases). V lost 2 bases, J lost 4 bases, and 17 bases lay in between. This CDR3 has 16 residues. The germline gives CDR1 MNHEY, CDR2 SVGAGI. CDR3 sequence reads: CASSYATDRKTYGYTF. CDR3 sequence (DNA): TGTGCCAGCAGTTACGCGACTGACAGAAAAACCTATGGCTACACCTTC.

This clonotype was seen at least ten times. The chain joins TRBV7-3 to TRBJ2-1; D ambiguous. The CDR3 is made up of 15 amino acids. Trimming took off 4 bases at V and 4 bases at J, with 14 bases between the two ends. Germline assignment: CDR1 SGHTA and CDR2 FQGTGA. The CDR3: CASSSTPTSYNEQFF. Written as DNA, the CDR3 is TGTGCCAGCAGCTCAACACCGACTTCGTACAATGAGCAGTTCTTC.

There are many counts of this clonotype. CDR3 DNA: TGTGCCAGCAGTTTTGGCTGGATCTCCTACGAGCAGTACTTC. Protein: CASSFGWISYEQYF. V usage is TRBV12-3 or TRBV12-4 and J usage is TRBJ2-7; D unresolved. The CDR3 runs 14 residues. The V gene lost 3 bases and the J gene lost 0 bases, with 9 bases spanning the gap.

This clonotype was seen repeatedly, ten times or more. This chain uses TRBV9 with TRBJ2-7; D might be TRBD2 (5 bases). The V end lost 0 bases, the J end lost 4 bases, and 14 bases lay between the germline ends. Germline lookup yields CDR1 SGDLS and CDR2 YYNGEE. The CDR3 is made up of 15 amino acids. The CDR3 loop is CASSVGVGSGYEQYF. Written as DNA, the CDR3 is TGTGCCAGCAGCGTAGGTGTAGGGAGTGGATACGAGCAGTACTTC.

CDR3 nucleotides: TGTGCCAGCAGTTTAGTTAGCGGGGCAGACAATGAGCAGTACTTC. Translating it yields CASSLVSGADNEQYF. The V gene is TRBV12-3 or TRBV12-4, the J gene TRBJ2-1; TRBD2 matches at 8 bases. Gene TRBJ2-7 matches the end of the DNA better, so the J call may be wrong. CDR3 length: 15 amino acids.

This clonotype turned up a few times. This could be a read error, since a much larger clone is one nucleotide away. The chain is built from TRBV4-2 and TRBJ2-3; 8 bases are a match to TRBD1. Germline values: CDR1 LGHNA, CDR2 YNFKEQ. This CDR3 comprises 15 residues. V lost 4 bases, J lost 4 bases, and 7 bases stayed unmatched. In nucleotides, the CDR3 is TGTGCCAGCAGCCGTGGACAGGGAAGCTCAGATACGCAGTATTTT. The encoded protein is CASSRGQGSSDTQYF.

Ten or more counts support this clonotype. V gene TRBV15 combines with J gene TRBJ2-3; D perhaps matches TRBD2 (5 bases). The germline CDR1 and CDR2 sequences are LNHNV and YYDKDF (reference sequence). Trimming stripped 2 bases from V and 2 bases from J, with 11 bases between. CDR3 length: 15 residues. The CDR3 region has the DNA TGTGCCACCAGCAGACAACTAGGTCACACAGATACGCAGTATTTT. It is translated as CATSRQLGHTDTQYF.

This clonotype has a count of ten or more. This chain uses TRBV5-1 with TRBJ1-1, with D tentatively TRBD1 (5 bases). Trimming removed 4 bases from V and 0 bases from J, with 19 bases in between. The germline CDR1 and CDR2 sequences are SGHRS and YFSETQ. The CDR3 length is 17 residues. The CDR3 DNA reads as TGCGCCAGCAGCCCTTCGCCAGGGCTTAGTATGAACACTGAAGCTTTCTTT. It specifies CASSPSPGLSMNTEAFF.

This clonotype has only a few counts. The J gene is TRBJ2-2, the V gene TRBV12-3 or TRBV12-4, with 13 bases aligning to TRBD2. V was pared by 2 bases and J by 7 bases, with 1 base of the junction left unmatched. CDR3 length: 15 amino acids. The CDR3 sequence: CASSLTSGGGGELFF. CDR3 in DNA: TGTGCCAGCAGTTTAACTAGCGGGGGGGGCGGGGAGCTGTTTTTT.

Ten or more counts support this clonotype. The CDR3 nucleotides read TGTGCCAGCAGCCGACTAGCGGGGGGGTTCACAGATACGCAGTATTTT. Residues: CASSRLAGGFTDTQYF. The chain uses TRBV7-2 and TRBJ2-3, with 14 bases aligning to TRBD2. V was pared by 5 bases and J by 2 bases, with 3 bases of the junction left unmatched. Germline V lookup: CDR1 SGHTA, CDR2 FQGNSA. This CDR3 region has 16 residues.

This clonotype occurred many times. J is TRBJ2-7 and V is TRBV6-5, with 7 bases lining up with TRBD1. The CDR3 is 14 residues long. Unmatched junction bases numbered 8, after V lost 6 bases and J lost 3 bases. The germline CDR1 and CDR2 sequences are MNHEY and SVGAGI. CDR3 in DNA: TGTGCCAGCAGACAAATGGACAGGATCTACGAGCAGTACTTC. Translated, it gives CASRQMDRIYEQYF.

This clonotype has ten or more counts. The chain uses TRBV7-6 and TRBJ1-6; 9 nucleotides match TRBD1. Germline V gene lookup returns CDR1 SGHVS and CDR2 FNYEAQ. Losses at the gene ends were 1 base for V and 15 bases for J; bases not matched to a gene: 7. CDR3 size: 14 residues. The CDR3 coding sequence is TGTGCCAGCAGCTTAGATACCGGGACAGGGTTCCTCCACTTT. Protein product: CASSLDTGTGFLHF. Based on the CDR3 plus reference TRBV7-6 and TRBJ1-6, the full variable domain is GAGVSQSPRYKVTKRGQDVALRCDPISGHVSLYWYRQALGQGPEFLTYFNYEAQQDKSGLPNDRFSAERPEGSISTLTIQRTEQRDSAMYRCASSLDTGTGFLHFGNGTRLTVT.